The rows below give T cell receptor beta chains drawn from one sample of a study of blood T cell repertoires in COVID-19. Assay: immunoSEQ multiplex PCR; the TCRdb copy retains only in-frame clones and omits some. This table has more than 65,000 clones, approximately 85% appearing once. Sequencing used peripheral blood. The source of these receptors is a man older than 75 with acute or convalescent COVID-19. Each CDR3 is given with its conserved first and last residue. A D gene is named only where the DNA matches it firmly. Clone sizes are given selectively: once, few, many, or a class where the clone is expanded.

J gene: TRBJ2-6; D gene: -; CDR3 length: 16; clone size: -; V gene: TRBV4-1; CDR3 DNA: TGCGCCAGCAGCCCCGGGATCCTTCCTGGGGCCAACGTCCTGACTTTC; CDR3 protein: CASSPGILPGANVLTF
J gene: TRBJ2-1; D gene: -; CDR3 length: 14; clone size: -; V gene: TRBV5-1; CDR3 DNA: TGCGCCAGCAGTCAGGACGGGGGGCCCTCTGAGCAGTTCTTC; CDR3 protein: CASSQDGGPSEQFF
J gene: TRBJ1-5; D gene: -; CDR3 length: 13; clone size: -; V gene: TRBV4-1; CDR3 DNA: TGCGCCAGCAGTCGAGATAGCAATCAGCCCCAGCATTTT; CDR3 protein: CASSRDSNQPQHF
J gene: TRBJ1-3; D gene: -; CDR3 length: 14; clone size: once; V gene: TRBV19; CDR3 DNA: TGTGCCAGTAGTCCCCTACTCTCTGGAAACACCATATATTTT; CDR3 protein: CASSPLLSGNTIYF
J gene: TRBJ1-5; D gene: -; CDR3 length: 13; clone size: -; V gene: TRBV6-5; CDR3 DNA: TGTGCCAGCAGTTTCCGTGGCAATCAGCCCCAGCATTTT; CDR3 protein: CASSFRGNQPQHF
J gene: TRBJ2-4; D gene: -; CDR3 length: 13; clone size: -; V gene: TRBV18; CDR3 DNA: TGTGCCAGCTCGGCGGATATAGTAGACATTCAGTACTTC; CDR3 protein: CASSADIVDIQYF
J gene: TRBJ1-6; D gene: -; CDR3 length: 17; clone size: -; V gene: TRBV27; CDR3 DNA: TGTGCCAGCACTAAGTTGTTACAGAGCTCCTATAATTCACCCCTCCACTTT; CDR3 protein: CASTKLLQSSYNSPLHF
J gene: TRBJ2-7; D gene: -; CDR3 length: 13; clone size: -; V gene: TRBV5-1; CDR3 DNA: TGCGCCAGCAGCGTCACAGGGTCCTACGAGCAGTACTTC; CDR3 protein: CASSVTGSYEQYF
J gene: TRBJ2-7; D gene: -; CDR3 length: 14; clone size: -; V gene: TRBV27; CDR3 DNA: TGTGCCAGCAGCCGGGGGGCTAGCTCCTACGAGCAGTACTTC; CDR3 protein: CASSRGASSYEQYF
J gene: TRBJ1-2; D gene: -; CDR3 length: 14; clone size: once; V gene: TRBV6-6; CDR3 DNA: TGTGCCAGCATCGCAGGGCTGCCTAACTATGGCTACACCTTC; CDR3 protein: CASIAGLPNYGYTF
J gene: TRBJ1-1; D gene: -; CDR3 length: 13; clone size: once; V gene: TRBV2; CDR3 DNA: TGTGCCAGCAGTGATTCTTTCGACACTGAAGCTTTCTTT; CDR3 protein: CASSDSFDTEAFF
J gene: TRBJ2-2; D gene: -; CDR3 length: 16; clone size: -; V gene: TRBV28; CDR3 DNA: TGTGCCAGTATAAGAGCGGAGGGGTTAGGCATCGGGGAGCTGTTTTTT; CDR3 protein: CASIRAEGLGIGELFF
J gene: TRBJ2-5; D gene: TRBD2; CDR3 length: 16; clone size: -; V gene: TRBV7-6; CDR3 DNA: TGTGCCAGCAGCTTAGGAATAGCGGGAGAAGGGGAGACCCAGTACTTC; CDR3 protein: CASSLGIAGEGETQYF
J gene: TRBJ2-2; D gene: -; CDR3 length: 14; clone size: -; V gene: TRBV19; CDR3 DNA: TGTGCCAGTAGTATGGGCAGTAACACCGGGGAGCTGTTTTTT; CDR3 protein: CASSMGSNTGELFF
J gene: TRBJ2-5; D gene: -; CDR3 length: 15; clone size: -; V gene: TRBV27; CDR3 DNA: TGTGCCAGCATCCCCAGGTTAGGGGGTGGGGAGACCCAGTACTTC; CDR3 protein: CASIPRLGGGETQYF
J gene: TRBJ2-5; D gene: -; CDR3 length: 14; clone size: -; V gene: TRBV6-2/TRBV6-3; CDR3 DNA: TGTGCCAGCAGTTACTTAACAGGGAGAGAGACCCAGTACTTC; CDR3 protein: CASSYLTGRETQYF
J gene: TRBJ1-2; D gene: -; CDR3 length: 15; clone size: -; V gene: TRBV7-2; CDR3 DNA: TGTGCCAGCAGCTTAGTTGGGGGGGCCCCTGGTGGCTACACCTTC; CDR3 protein: CASSLVGGAPGGYTF
J gene: TRBJ2-7; D gene: -; CDR3 length: 11; clone size: -; V gene: TRBV6-2/TRBV6-3; CDR3 DNA: TGTGCCAGCAGTTATACCTACGAGCAGTACTTC; CDR3 protein: CASSYTYEQYF
J gene: TRBJ2-1; D gene: -; CDR3 length: 16; clone size: once; V gene: TRBV7-6; CDR3 DNA: TGTGCCAGCAGCTTAGATCCAGCGGGCTCCTACAATGAGCAGTTCTTC; CDR3 protein: CASSLDPAGSYNEQFF
J gene: TRBJ1-2; D gene: TRBD1; CDR3 length: 15; clone size: -; V gene: TRBV6-5; CDR3 DNA: TGTGCCAGCAGTTACTCTTGGACAGGGGTACAGGGCTACACCTTC; CDR3 protein: CASSYSWTGVQGYTF
J gene: TRBJ2-1; D gene: -; CDR3 length: 14; clone size: -; V gene: TRBV10-1; CDR3 DNA: TGCGCCAGCAAGCGGTCACTTGAATACAATGAGCAGTTCTTC; CDR3 protein: CASKRSLEYNEQFF
J gene: TRBJ2-3; D gene: -; CDR3 length: 11; clone size: -; V gene: TRBV28; CDR3 DNA: TGTGCCAGCAGTTCCTACCATACGCAGTATTTT; CDR3 protein: CASSSYHTQYF
J gene: TRBJ2-7; D gene: TRBD1; CDR3 length: 15; clone size: once; V gene: TRBV6-5; CDR3 DNA: TGTGCCAGCAGACCGGGACAGGGGGGTACCTACGAGCAGTACTTC; CDR3 protein: CASRPGQGGTYEQYF
J gene: TRBJ1-2; D gene: -; CDR3 length: 14; clone size: once; V gene: TRBV2; CDR3 DNA: TGTGCCAGCAGTTGGACGGGGGTGAACTATGGCTACACCTTC; CDR3 protein: CASSWTGVNYGYTF
J gene: TRBJ2-5; D gene: -; CDR3 length: 13; clone size: -; V gene: TRBV7-2; CDR3 DNA: TGTGCCAGCAGCTTAGGCAGAAAAGAGACCCAGTACTTC; CDR3 protein: CASSLGRKETQYF
J gene: TRBJ2-2; D gene: TRBD1; CDR3 length: 13; clone size: few; V gene: TRBV3-1/TRBV3-2; CDR3 DNA: TGTGCCAGCAGCGACAGGGGGTCCGGGGAGCTGTTTTTT; CDR3 protein: CASSDRGSGELFF
J gene: TRBJ2-2; D gene: -; CDR3 length: 15; clone size: -; V gene: TRBV2; CDR3 DNA: TGTGCCAGCAGTGAATTCAGGACGAACACCGGGGAGCTGTTTTTT; CDR3 protein: CASSEFRTNTGELFF
J gene: TRBJ1-2; D gene: -; CDR3 length: 15; clone size: once; V gene: TRBV7-2; CDR3 DNA: TGTGCCAGCAGCCCCCGGAGAACTGACTCCTATGGCTACACCTTC; CDR3 protein: CASSPRRTDSYGYTF
J gene: TRBJ1-5; D gene: -; CDR3 length: 16; clone size: -; V gene: TRBV30; CDR3 DNA: TGTGCCTGGAGGGGCGGGGGGGCACCCAGCAATCAGCCCCAGCATTTT; CDR3 protein: CAWRGGGAPSNQPQHF
J gene: TRBJ2-7; D gene: -; CDR3 length: 14; clone size: -; V gene: TRBV7-2; CDR3 DNA: TGTGCCAGCAGCTTAGCGCTGCTAGAGGACGAGCAGTACTTC; CDR3 protein: CASSLALLEDEQYF
J gene: TRBJ2-5; D gene: TRBD1; CDR3 length: 15; clone size: -; V gene: TRBV5-4; CDR3 DNA: TGTGCCAGCAGCTTTCGACAGGGGGCTCAAGAGACCCAGTACTTC; CDR3 protein: CASSFRQGAQETQYF
J gene: TRBJ2-4; D gene: TRBD1; CDR3 length: 14; clone size: -; V gene: TRBV4-3; CDR3 DNA: TGCGCCAGCAGCCCGGGACAGGGGGAAAACATTCAGTACTTC; CDR3 protein: CASSPGQGENIQYF
J gene: TRBJ1-1; D gene: -; CDR3 length: 14; clone size: -; V gene: TRBV6-6; CDR3 DNA: TGTGCCAGCAGAGCCGGACAGCCGAACACTGAAGCTTTCTTT; CDR3 protein: CASRAGQPNTEAFF
J gene: TRBJ1-3; D gene: TRBD1; CDR3 length: 15; clone size: -; V gene: TRBV19; CDR3 DNA: TGTGCCAGTATCCCTGACAGGGGGCTTGGAAACACCATATATTTT; CDR3 protein: CASIPDRGLGNTIYF
J gene: TRBJ1-2; D gene: TRBD1; CDR3 length: 12; clone size: -; V gene: TRBV27; CDR3 DNA: TGTGCCAGCAGTCCCACAGGGGTGGGCTACACCTTC; CDR3 protein: CASSPTGVGYTF
J gene: TRBJ2-4; D gene: -; CDR3 length: 17; clone size: -; V gene: TRBV5-1; CDR3 DNA: TGCGCCAGCACCTCCGCAAGCGGCTCGAGTCGGGAAAACATTCAGTACTTC; CDR3 protein: CASTSASGSSRENIQYF